Each of the 23 T cell receptor beta chains below was sequenced from the same sample in a study of patients and donors after allogeneic stem cell transplantation (dated by TCRdb to 2020 to 2022). The library relied on RT-PCR. The run used a NextSeq 550. The public reads were run again by TCRdb, first through fastp at Q25 and then through MiXCR, and only productive beta chains were kept. Every distinct CDR3 protein forms one entry, paired with its most common genes and DNA. In all, the sample holds a few hundred thousand distinct CDR3 sequences, and roughly two fifths of those were seen once. Of the sample, around a tenth is held by the ten largest clones. Source material: blood, either unsorted or a sorted T cell fraction (not recorded which). Source of these receptors: a human donor who was either an allogeneic HSCT recipient or a stem cell or donor lymphocyte infusion donor (not recorded which). It is not recorded whose cells these are; they may come from a transplant donor.

The rearrangement links TRBV9 to TRBJ1-2; a weak D match, TRBD1 (6 bases). Germline lookup yields CDR1 SGDLS and CDR2 YYNGEE. This CDR3 comprises 14 residues. V lost 4 bases and J 5 bases, leaving 15 bases between the germline ends. The CDR3 here is CASSPRDRIYGYTF. DNA for the CDR3: TGTGCCAGCAGCCCTCGAGACAGGATATATGGCTACACCTTC.

This clonotype was observed a handful of times. The chain carries TRBV6-1 and TRBJ1-2, with a tentative D call TRBD1 (5 bases). Trimming stripped 7 bases from V and 1 base from J, with 10 bases between. The CDR3 extends over 13 amino acids. Germline V gene sequence: CDR1 MNHNS, CDR2 SASEGT. For the CDR3, the DNA is TGTGCCAGCAATGAGGGACTTAACTATGGCTACACCTTC. Residues: CASNEGLNYGYTF.

The chain employs TRBV3-1 and TRBJ2-1, with D tentatively TRBD2 (7 bases). There are 14 residues in the CDR3. The germline gives CDR1 LGHDT, CDR2 YNNKEL (reference sequence). V was pared by 4 bases and J by 6 bases, with 13 bases between. DNA for the CDR3: TGTGCCAGCAGCCGGCTGGGGGGGCCCAATGAGCAGTTCTTC. It is translated as CASSRLGGPNEQFF.

The chain links TRBV7-9 to TRBJ2-3; tentative D call: TRBD2 (5 bases). V was pared by 0 bases and J by 11 bases, with 15 bases between. CDR3 length: 14 residues. The germline V gene encodes CDR1 SEHNR and CDR2 FQNEAQ (reference sequence). CDR3 sequence reads: CASSLAPRTAVQYF. CDR3 nucleotides: TGTGCCAGCAGCTTAGCGCCGAGGACTGCCGTGCAGTATTTT.

This clonotype was observed a handful of times. The V call is TRBV6-6, the J call TRBJ1-1; D gene unclear. V shed 2 bases and J shed 6 bases, with 22 bases lying between them. Per the germline V gene, CDR1 is MNHNY and CDR2 is SVGAGI (reference sequence). This CDR3 comprises 17 residues. The CDR3 protein is CASSYTPRYPPGSEAFF. The CDR3 DNA follows: TGTGCCAGCAGTTACACGCCCCGATACCCCCCGGGGTCTGAAGCTTTCTTT.

This clonotype occurred a few times. The chain uses TRBV29-1 and TRBJ1-6; possibly TRBD1 for D (6 bases). The CDR3 extends over 15 amino acids. Per the germline V gene, CDR1 is SQVTM and CDR2 is ANQGSEA. V lost 5 bases, J lost 6 bases, and 17 bases lay in between. CDR3 residues: CSVRDETGTNSPLHF. CDR3 DNA sequence: TGCAGCGTTCGGGATGAAACAGGGACTAATTCACCCCTCCACTTT.

This clonotype was found a few times. The chain carries TRBV4-2 and TRBJ2-1, with no clear D. Looked up from germline, CDR1 is LGHNA and CDR2 is YNFKEQ. The CDR3 consists of 17 residues. The germline V and J ends were trimmed by 0 bases and 1 base, with 13 bases remaining between them. CDR3 in amino acids: CASSQERWDDSYNEQFF. The CDR3 DNA reads as TGTGCCAGCAGCCAAGAGAGATGGGATGATTCCTACAATGAGCAGTTCTTC.

This clonotype came up once. V gene TRBV27 combines with J gene TRBJ1-5, with D perhaps TRBD1 (6 bases). Germline lookup yields CDR1 MNHEY and CDR2 SMNVEV (reference sequence). Trimming cost V 6 bases and J 4 bases, with 16 bases left between them. This CDR3 is built from 15 residues. The CDR3 DNA reads as TGTGCCAGCAGCTCCCGGGACACCATTAATCAGCCCCAGCATTTT. Its translation is CASSSRDTINQPQHF.

Of note for this clonotype: One end of the junction fails to match germline, which may point to a read error. The rearrangement links TRBV27 to TRBJ1-1; no clear D. The CDR3 runs to 16 residues. Germline CDR1 and CDR2: MNHEY and SMNVEV (reference sequence). The CDR3 DNA follows: TGTGCCAGCAGTTTATCGTTACGACGCTTGAACACTGAAGTTTTCTTT. Protein sequence: CASSLSLRRLNTEVFF.

This clonotype showed up just a few times. The chain joins TRBV12-3 or TRBV12-4 to TRBJ2-5; TRBD1 aligns across 12 bases. Unmatched junction bases numbered 6, after V lost 5 bases and J lost 5 bases. This CDR3 contains 15 residues. The CDR3 coding sequence is TGTGCCAGCAGTGGCGGGACAGGGGGCACGGAGACCCAGTACTTC. It specifies CASSGGTGGTETQYF.

The sample holds a few counts of this clonotype. The V gene is TRBV29-1, the J gene TRBJ1-5; D gene unclear. Germline loops: CDR1 SQVTM, CDR2 ANQGSEA. CDR3 size: 15 residues. The germline V and J ends were trimmed by 3 bases and 2 bases, with 14 bases remaining between them. The CDR3 region is CSVDPRQGCNQPQHF. The DNA of the CDR3 is TGCAGCGTTGACCCGAGGCAAGGGTGCAATCAGCCCCAGCATTTT.

This clonotype was recorded a few times. The V and J genes are TRBV3-1 and TRBJ1-5; a possible D gene is TRBD1 (6 bases). CDR3 length equals 12 residues. Germline V CDR1 and CDR2: LGHDT, YNNKEL (reference sequence). V was clipped by 1 base and J by 9 bases, with 7 bases between them. The CDR3: CASSQGGRPQHF. The CDR3 DNA reads as TGTGCCAGCAGCCAAGGGGGGCGGCCCCAGCATTTT.

V is TRBV29-1 and J is TRBJ2-7, with D possibly matching TRBD1 (6 bases). Trimming left V 7 bases short and J 0 bases short, with 16 bases between. Looked up from germline, CDR1 is SQVTM and CDR2 is ANQGSEA. The CDR3 sequence is 14 residues long. The DNA of the CDR3 is TGCAGCGCCCGACAGGAACAAAACTCCTACGAGCAGTACTTC. Translated: CSARQEQNSYEQYF.

The chain joins TRBV15 to TRBJ2-4; D may match TRBD1 or TRBD2 (6 bases each). The V gene lost 0 bases and the J gene lost 3 bases, with 12 bases spanning the gap. This CDR3 has 16 residues. The V gene's germline CDR1 is LNHNV and CDR2 YYDKDF (reference sequence). The CDR3 loop reads CATSREGGVSKNIQYF. CDR3 DNA sequence: TGTGCCACCAGCAGAGAGGGGGGCGTTAGCAAAAACATTCAGTACTTC.

The chain recombines TRBV5-1 with TRBJ1-4, with D perhaps matching TRBD1 (5 bases). V lost 7 bases and J 8 bases, leaving 18 bases between the germline ends. Germline values: CDR1 SGHRS, CDR2 YFSETQ. This CDR3 has 14 residues. The DNA for the CDR3 is TGCGCCAGCTCTACCTTTTTGAGGGACGAAAAACTGTTTTTT. Encoded protein: CASSTFLRDEKLFF.

J is TRBJ1-2 and V is TRBV20-1; the D gene is possibly TRBD1 (5 bases). Germline values: CDR1 DFQATT, CDR2 SNEGSKA (reference sequence). The CDR3 length is 12 residues. The V and J ends lost 6 bases and 6 bases respectively, with 14 bases between them. The CDR3 DNA reads as TGCAGTGCAACACCTTCAGGGAATGGCTACACCTTC. It translates to CSATPSGNGYTF.

The gene calls are TRBV5-1 and TRBJ2-2; the D gene is possibly TRBD1 (5 bases). Trimming took 1 base from V and 1 from J, leaving 8 bases between them. The V gene's germline CDR1 is SGHRS and CDR2 YFSETQ. CDR3 length: 15 amino acids. The CDR3 loop is CASSLMTENTGELFF. The CDR3 DNA is TGCGCCAGCAGCTTGATGACAGAGAACACCGGGGAGCTGTTTTTT. Together with reference TRBV5-1 and TRBJ2-2, the CDR3 gives the full variable domain: KAGVTQTPRYLIKTRGQQVTLSCSPISGHRSVSWYQQTPGQGLQFLFEYFSETQRNKGNFPGRFSGRQFSNSRSEMNVSTLELGDSALYLCASSLMTENTGELFFGEGSRLTVL.

V and J are TRBV19 and TRBJ1-6; 10 bases match TRBD1. Germline loops: CDR1 LNHDA, CDR2 SQIVND (reference sequence). J lost 9 bases, V lost 2 bases, and 13 bases had no gene match. The CDR3 contains 18 residues. The CDR3, as DNA: TGTGCCAGTAGTATAAGATCTCACCCCGGGACAGGGGTTTCACCCCTCCACTTT. Protein: CASSIRSHPGTGVSPLHF.

The gene calls are TRBV28 and TRBJ2-5, with a tentative D call TRBD1 (6 bases). The CDR3 covers 14 residues. V lost 10 bases and J lost 5, with 20 bases in between. CDR1 and CDR2 (germline): MDHEN, SYDVKM. The CDR3 is CATTGLPSKETQYF. The CDR3 DNA follows: TGTGCCACCACAGGGTTGCCGAGTAAGGAGACCCAGTACTTC.

CDR3 sequence reads: CASSPGQAVANQPQHF. The CDR3 DNA follows: TGCGCCAGCAGCCCCGGACAGGCCGTCGCCAATCAGCCCCAGCATTTT. The V gene is TRBV5-1, the J gene TRBJ1-5, with 7 bases that match TRBD1. Germline CDR1 SGHRS, CDR2 YFSETQ. This CDR3 is built from 16 residues. The J segment lost 3 bases and the V segment lost 4 bases, leaving 10 bases of the junction unmatched.

In its sample, this clonotype was seen a few times. The chain combines TRBV7-2 with TRBJ1-3; D gene unclear. V was pared by 4 bases and J by 4 bases, with 11 bases between. Germline-derived CDR1 and CDR2 are SGHTA and FQGNSA. The CDR3 covers 14 residues. The CDR3: CASSSSMSGNTIYF. DNA of the CDR3: TGTGCCAGCAGCTCCAGTATGTCGGGAAACACCATATATTTT.

This clonotype was recorded once. This sequence joins TRBV9 and TRBJ1-1; 10 positions agree with TRBD1. The V segment lost 3 bases and the J segment 1 base; nucleotides outside the gene matches: 3. There are 15 residues in the CDR3. Germline V gene lookup returns CDR1 SGDLS and CDR2 YYNGEE. The CDR3 DNA reads TGTGCCAGCAGCGACGGGGACAGGGGGAACACTGAAGCTTTCTTT. It translates to CASSDGDRGNTEAFF.

This sequence joins TRBV7-3 and TRBJ1-5, with 9 bases aligning to TRBD1. Germline V gives CDR1 SGHTA, CDR2 FQGTGA. V shed 4 bases and J 6 bases; nucleotides not matched to a gene: 1. The length of the CDR3 is 13 residues. The CDR3 bases are TGTGCCAGCAGCTCGGACAGGGGTCAGCCCCAGCATTTT. Translated: CASSSDRGQPQHF. Based on the CDR3 plus reference TRBV7-3 and TRBJ1-5, the full variable domain is GAGVSQTPSNKVTEKGKYVELRCDPISGHTALYWYRQSLGQGPEFLIYFQGTGAADDSGLPNDRFFAVRPEGSVSTLKIQRTERGDSAVYLCASSSDRGQPQHFGDGTRLSIL.